The rows below give T cell receptor beta chains drawn from one sample of a study of human T cells and chemical hapten exposure. TCRdb passed the RACE reads through MiXCR, listing each CDR3 protein once. Of around 110,000 distinct CDR3 sequences listed, over 10% were seen once; the top ten hold around 1.4%. The input for sequencing was whole blood, taken in connection with sensitization to the hapten diphenylcyclopropenone (DPC). The origin of the receptors is a woman aged 45-65 years with alopecia areata. Some clones in this sample may be carry-over from other donors' samples. Both conserved end residues are part of each CDR3. D genes are given only for firm matches. Size is omitted from some rows. Given values are once, few, many or a class for expanded clones.

D gene	V gene	clone size	J gene	CDR3 DNA	CDR3 protein
TRBD1	TRBV10-2	few	TRBJ2-7	TGCGCCAGCAGTCCGCCCCGGGGACAGGAACGAGAGCAGTACTTC	CASSPPRGQEREQYF
TRBD2	TRBV18	many	TRBJ2-5	TGTGCCAGCTCACCGTACTCTAGCGGGAGGGAAGAGACCCAGTACTTC	CASSPYSSGREETQYF
.	TRBV28	many	TRBJ1-1	TGTGCCAGCAGTCCCCCGGCAAGGACGGGCACTGAAGCTTTCTTT	CASSPPARTGTEAFF
.	TRBV6-2/TRBV6-3	.	TRBJ1-1	TGTGCCAGCAAATGGCGGGGGAACACTGAAGCTTTCTTT	CASKWRGNTEAFF
.	TRBV12-3/TRBV12-4	few	TRBJ2-6	TGTGCCAGCACCATTGGTGAGAGAAGCTCTGGGGCCAACGTCCTGACTTTC	CASTIGERSSGANVLTF
.	TRBV4-3	many	TRBJ2-6	TGCGCCAGCAGCCAAGATAGGGGTGGTGGGGCCAACGTCCTGACTTTC	CASSQDRGGGANVLTF
.	TRBV9	.	TRBJ1-1	TGTGCCAGCAGCGTAGGGAGGACATTGAACACTGAAGCTTTCTTT	CASSVGRTLNTEAFF
.	TRBV7-6	many	TRBJ2-1	TGTGCCAGCAGCTTAATGTTAGGGGTCGGACTGGGTGTTTCCAATGAGCAGTTCTTC	CASSLMLGVGLGVSNEQFF
TRBD1	TRBV6-5	many	TRBJ1-6	TGTGCCAGCAGCCTACAGGGGACACCCCTCCATTTT	CASSLQGTPLHF
.	TRBV27	.	TRBJ2-2	TGTGCCAGCAGTTTAGGGGACCGAGGCTACACCGGGGAGCTGTTTTTT	CASSLGDRGYTGELFF
TRBD1	TRBV14	few	TRBJ1-2	TGTGCCAGCAGCCAAGATGTCAGGGGGGATTCTAACTATGGCTACACCTTC	CASSQDVRGDSNYGYTF
TRBD1	TRBV6-2/TRBV6-3	.	TRBJ1-5	TGTGCCAGCTGCTTCCGACAGGGAGTATGGAATCAGCCCCAGCATTTT	CASCFRQGVWNQPQHF
TRBD2	TRBV18	many	TRBJ2-3	TGTGCCAGCTCACCACCGCTAGGACGGGAGGGCCAAACGCAGTATTTT	CASSPPLGREGQTQYF
TRBD1	TRBV10-3	many	TRBJ2-6	TGTGCCATCAGTGAGGGGACAGGGAGCTCTGGGGCCAACGTCCTGACTTTC	CAISEGTGSSGANVLTF
TRBD2	TRBV27	many	TRBJ2-1	TGTGCCAGCGTAAGCGGGGGAGGGTATGAGCAGTTCTTC	CASVSGGGYEQFF
TRBD1	TRBV6-5	.	TRBJ1-1	TGTGCCAGCAGAACAGACAGGGGAGGATCCGCTGAAGCTTTCTTT	CASRTDRGGSAEAFF
TRBD1	TRBV12-3/TRBV12-4	few	TRBJ1-4	TGTGCCAGCAGCTCCCAAGGGACAGCAACTAATGAAAAACTGTTTTTT	CASSSQGTATNEKLFF
.	TRBV12-3/TRBV12-4	few	TRBJ1-1	TGTGCCAGCAGTTCCACAGGGTACGCAGCTTTCTTT	CASSSTGYAAFF
.	TRBV7-2	.	TRBJ2-1	TGTGCCAGCAGTTTAACGCAGCTCACTTACAATGAGCAGTTCTTC	CASSLTQLTYNEQFF
TRBD2	TRBV20-1	few	TRBJ2-3	TGCAGTGCTAGAGATGTCGGGGGGGCAGAGGATACGCAGTATTTT	CSARDVGGAEDTQYF
.	TRBV2	few	TRBJ1-6	TGTGCCAGCACGACCCTCGACACCGGAAATTCACCCCTCCACTTT	CASTTLDTGNSPLHF
.	TRBV28	many	TRBJ1-5	TGTGCCAGCAGTGCGAATCAGCCCCAGCATTTT	CASSANQPQHF